This TCR beta chain was sequenced in a study of blood T cell repertoires in COVID-19. Study-level information: Specimens from acute and convalescent COVID-19 originated in the United States, Italy and Spain.

Original handling: Reference gene primer amplification gave estimated nucleated cell counts. The assay was immunoSEQ multiplex PCR, and TCRdb's table has in-frame clones only and misses some. V, J and clone size are those of that table, while D and trimming were read from the DNA. The sample consists of approximately 220,000 clones, about 83% of them appearing once. Participants had their cohort set by participant-reported clinical history. Exposed enrollees had met someone with a PCR-confirmed or clinician-diagnosed COVID-19 case at some point within the 2 weeks before study entry. The table lists this clone with a count of one. The receptor comes from a woman in her fifties or sixties who had been exposed to COVID-19. The material sequenced was PBMCs or T cells enriched from blood (not recorded which).

As DNA, the CDR3 is TGTGCCATCAGTGAGAGGGAGAAGTACGGCACTGAAGCTTTCTTT. As protein: CAISEREKYGTEAFF. This chain connects TRBV10-3 to TRBJ1-1; D is unclear. CDR3 length: 15 residues. Trimming pared 2 bases from V and 4 bases from J, leaving 14 bases between. Germline CDR1 is ENHRY and CDR2 is SYGVKD.